Presented here are 30 T cell receptor beta chains from one specimen sequenced in a study of neoadjuvant anti-PD-1 for oral cavity cancer. Here immunoSEQ multiplex PCR was the method, and the copy in TCRdb shows in-frame clones only, minus some. In the table there are 55,000 to 80,000 clones, about 83% of which are singletons. The source was PBMCs, collected before nivolumab (anti-PD-1) treatment. All receptors derive from a person aged 40 to 85 with oral cavity squamous cell carcinoma.

J is TRBJ1-1 and V is TRBV7-8; D might be TRBD1 (6 bases). Germline CDR1 and CDR2: SGHVS and FQNEAQ. This CDR3 is 14 amino acids long. Trimming cost V 4 bases and J 10 bases, with 19 bases left between them. CDR3: CASSSTTGGGSAFF. In nucleotides, the CDR3 is TGTGCCAGCAGCTCCACTACTGGAGGGGGTTCAGCTTTCTTT.

The chain couples TRBV2 to TRBJ2-1; 14 bases agree with TRBD2. The CDR3 spans 15 residues. J lost 6 bases, V lost 5 bases, and 3 bases had no gene match. The germline CDR1 and CDR2 sequences are SNHLY and FYNNEI. The CDR3 sequence: CASSKTSGRANEQFF. In DNA form, the CDR3 reads TGTGCCAGCAGTAAGACTAGCGGGAGGGCCAATGAGCAGTTCTTC.

This clone occurred once. The V and J genes are TRBV5-5 and TRBJ1-2; D perhaps matches TRBD1 (5 bases). V lost 4 bases and J 2 bases, leaving 15 bases between the germline ends. This CDR3 region has 15 residues. Germline CDR1 SGHKS, CDR2 YYEKEE (reference sequence). DNA of the CDR3: TGTGCCAGCAGCCCAGACCCGACAGCGAACTATGGCTACACCTTC. Translation gives CASSPDPTANYGYTF.

This chain joins TRBV6-1 and TRBJ1-2; D remains ambiguous. CDR1 MNHNS and CDR2 SASEGT come from the germline V gene. The CDR3 consists of 13 residues. With 0 bases removed from V and 5 bases from J, the gap between germline ends came to 7 bases. In DNA form, the CDR3 reads TGTGCCAGCAGTGAAGCAGCTGAGTATGGCTACACCTTC. It encodes CASSEAAEYGYTF.

This clone was seen a few times. The chain is built from TRBV28 and TRBJ2-7; TRBD2 is a possible D gene (5 bases). The CDR3 length is 15 residues. Looked up from germline, CDR1 is MDHEN and CDR2 is SYDVKM. Trimming took 7 bases from V and 3 from J, leaving 19 bases between them. The CDR3 protein is CASISLAGGGYEQYF. The CDR3 DNA reads TGTGCCAGCATTAGTTTGGCGGGCGGAGGCTACGAGCAGTACTTC.

The chain couples TRBV10-1 to TRBJ2-7, with 11 bases lining up with TRBD2. The CDR3 is made up of 15 amino acids. CDR1 is WNHNN and CDR2 is SYGVQD in the germline V gene (reference sequence). V lost 4 bases to trimming and J lost 5 bases; unmatched junction nucleotides: 7. The CDR3 loop reads CASSALTSGSDEQYF. The CDR3 DNA reads as TGCGCCAGCAGTGCCCTAACTAGCGGGAGCGACGAGCAGTACTTC.

The rearrangement joins TRBV28 to TRBJ1-2, with a weak D call TRBD1 (6 bases). This CDR3 spans 16 amino acids. The V gene lost 3 bases and the J gene lost 0 bases, with 14 bases spanning the gap. Germline V gene data show CDR1 as MDHEN and CDR2 as SYDVKM. CDR3 residues: CASSFWSRGSNYGYTF. The CDR3 region has the DNA TGTGCCAGCAGTTTCTGGAGTAGGGGGTCTAACTATGGCTACACCTTC.

The chain couples TRBV7-8 to TRBJ2-6, with no clear D. Germline assignment: CDR1 SGHVS and CDR2 FQNEAQ. The CDR3 sequence is 16 residues long. V gave up 5 bases and J gave up 2 bases, with 13 bases separating them. In DNA, the CDR3 is TGTGCCAGCAGCCCTGAGGCGGCTGCTGGGGCCAACGTCCTGACTTTC. As protein: CASSPEAAAGANVLTF. Filled out from reference TRBV7-8 and TRBJ2-6, the complete variable domain reads GAGVSQSPRYKVAKRGQDVALRCDPISGHVSLFWYQQALGQGPEFLTYFQNEAQLDKSGLPSDRFFAERPEGSVSTLKIQRTQQEDSAVYLCASSPEAAAGANVLTFGAGSRLTVL.

The chain recombines TRBV4-2 with TRBJ2-3; TRBD2 matches at 11 bases. V lost 6 bases, J lost 0 bases, and 14 bases stayed unmatched. The germline V gene encodes CDR1 LGHNA and CDR2 YNFKEQ. The CDR3 is 19 amino acids. The DNA of the CDR3 is TGTGCCAGCAGGGGTGAATTAGTAGCGGGGGGGACTAGCACAGATACGCAGTATTTT. Translated: CASRGELVAGGTSTDTQYF.

J is TRBJ1-1 and V is TRBV10-2; unclear D gene. CDR3 size: 14 residues. Trimming left V 3 bases short and J 1 base short, with 9 bases between. Germline lookup yields CDR1 WSHSY and CDR2 SAAADI. The CDR3 loop reads CASSDGLPNTEAFF. CDR3 bases: TGCGCCAGCAGTGACGGACTGCCGAACACTGAAGCTTTCTTT.

The chain uses TRBV5-1 and TRBJ1-3; TRBD1 agrees at 8 bases. With V trimmed by 7 bases and J by 1 base, 7 bases remained unmatched. The CDR3 runs 15 residues. Germline V gene data show CDR1 as SGHRS and CDR2 as YFSETQ. The CDR3 coding sequence is TGCGCCAGCCGGACAGGGAGTTATTCTGGAAACACCATATATTTT. This codes for CASRTGSYSGNTIYF.

The gene calls are TRBV7-2 and TRBJ1-4; no clear D gene. CDR3 size: 17 residues. Trimming removed 5 bases from V and 0 bases from J, with 16 bases in between. Germline V CDR1 and CDR2: SGHTA, FQGNSA. Here the CDR3 reads CASSPQSRTSTNEKLFF. The CDR3 coding sequence is TGTGCCAGCAGCCCCCAAAGTAGGACTTCAACTAATGAAAAACTGTTTTTT.

The chain carries TRBV28 and TRBJ1-5, with unresolved D. CDR1 MDHEN and CDR2 SYDVKM come from the germline V gene. CDR3 size: 13 residues. The ends were cut back, 6 bases at V and 6 bases at J, with 12 bases in the middle. CDR3 bases: TGTGCCAGCAGGAACAACTGGCGTCAGCCCCAGCATTTT. Protein product: CASRNNWRQPQHF.

The J gene is TRBJ1-1, the V gene TRBV4-1; D ambiguous. Trimming removed 4 bases from V and 4 bases from J, with 10 bases in between. CDR3 length: 13 residues. Germline V CDR1 and CDR2: MGHRA, YSYEKL. The CDR3 here is CASSLAVGTEAFF. CDR3 DNA: TGCGCCAGCAGCCTAGCGGTCGGCACTGAAGCTTTCTTT.

The V and J genes are TRBV7-8 and TRBJ2-5; D not certain. Germline CDR1 reads SGHVS; CDR2 reads FQNEAQ. V shed 2 bases and J shed 7 bases, with 14 bases lying between them. The CDR3 length is 14 residues. Here the CDR3 reads CASSLRRLPGTQYF. For the CDR3, the DNA is TGTGCCAGCAGCTTACGGCGCCTTCCAGGGACCCAGTACTTC.

A single count supports this clone. DNA for the CDR3: TGTGCCAGCAGCTCCGGACAGACCTATAATTCACCCCTCCACTTT. Translated, it gives CASSSGQTYNSPLHF. J is TRBJ1-6 and V is TRBV11-2; D may be TRBD1 (6 bases). The V end was cut by 4 bases, the J end by 2 bases, with 9 bases between. Per the germline V gene, CDR1 is SGHAT and CDR2 is FQNNGV. This CDR3 contains 15 residues.

The chain is built from TRBV4-1 and TRBJ1-6; no firm D call. Germline V CDR1 and CDR2: MGHRA, YSYEKL. There are 15 residues in the CDR3. V was pared by 5 bases and J by 2 bases, with 10 bases between. In DNA, the CDR3 is TGCGCCAGCAGCAGAGGCGGTACCTATAATTCACCCCTCCACTTT. The encoded protein is CASSRGGTYNSPLHF.

This clone was detected once. The chain has TRBV5-6 and TRBJ1-2; D is uncertain. The length of the CDR3 is 14 residues. Between the trimmed V and J ends, which lost 4 bases and 2 bases, there was a span of 12 bases. Germline V gives CDR1 SGHDT, CDR2 YYEEEE. The CDR3 DNA reads as TGTGCCAGCAGCACTCGTACTCCAAACTATGGCTACACCTTC. Translated, it gives CASSTRTPNYGYTF.

This clone occurred once. The chain couples TRBV5-5 to TRBJ2-3; 9 nucleotides agree with TRBD2. Germline V CDR1 and CDR2: SGHKS, YYEKEE (reference sequence). CDR3 size: 16 residues. Trimming at V came to 5 bases and at J to 0 bases, leaving 7 bases not matched to a gene. CDR3 sequence reads: CASRLLAGESTDTQYF. In nucleotides, the CDR3 is TGTGCCAGCAGACTTTTAGCGGGAGAGAGCACAGATACGCAGTATTTT.

This clone was seen a handful of times. CDR3 DNA: TGTGCCAGTAGTATAGAAGGCAGGGGGGCTGAAGCTTTCTTT. Amino acid sequence: CASSIEGRGAEAFF. This chain links TRBV19 with TRBJ1-1; 7 nucleotides agree with TRBD1. The CDR3 runs 14 residues. Trimming took 0 bases from V and 6 from J; bases not matched to a gene: 4. Germline loops: CDR1 LNHDA, CDR2 SQIVND (reference sequence). Full variable domain (missing parts from reference TRBV19 and TRBJ1-1): DGGITQSPKYLFRKEGQNVTLSCEQNLNHDAMYWYRQDPGQGLRLIYYSQIVNDFQKGDIAEGYSVSREKKESFPLTVTSAQKNPTAFYLCASSIEGRGAEAFFGQGTRLTVV.

Concerning this clone itself: The junction departs from the called germline gene at one end, perhaps through a read error. The chain has TRBV4-1 and TRBJ1-2, with D possibly TRBD1 on 5 matching bases. This CDR3 spans 15 amino acids. Per germline, CDR1 MGHRA and CDR2 YSYEKL. The CDR3 DNA follows: TGCGCCAGCAGCCAAGGGGACCTCTTAAACTATGGCTGCACCTTC. Protein: CASSQGDLLNYGCTF.

The V call is TRBV2, the J call TRBJ2-1; D perhaps matches TRBD1 (5 bases). Between the trimmed V and J ends, which lost 4 bases and 1 base, there was a span of 5 bases. The germline V gene has CDR1 SNHLY and CDR2 FYNNEI. The CDR3 spans 13 residues. Here the CDR3 DNA reads TGTGCCAGCAGTGGACAGTCCTACAATGAGCAGTTCTTC. Its translation is CASSGQSYNEQFF.

This sequence joins TRBV30 and TRBJ2-7, with D uncertain. This CDR3 has 11 residues. V lost 8 bases to trimming and J lost 0 bases, with 8 bases between them. Germline CDR1 is GTSNPN and CDR2 is SVGIG (reference sequence). The DNA of the CDR3 is TGTGCCGGGTCTAGCTCCTACGAGCAGTACTTC. Amino acid sequence: CAGSSSYEQYF. Variable domain in full (rest from reference TRBV30 and TRBJ2-7): SQTIHQWPATLVQPVGSPLSLECTVEGTSNPNLYWYRQAAGRGLQLLFYSVGIGQISSEVPQNLSASRPQDRQFILSSKKLLLSDSGFYLCAGSSSYEQYFGPGTRLTVT.

The chain links TRBV12-5 to TRBJ2-4, with 7 bases that match TRBD2. The CDR3 consists of 14 residues. Germline V gives CDR1 LGHNT, CDR2 FRNRAP. Trimming took 2 bases from V and 10 from J; bases not matched to a gene: 8. The CDR3 reads CASGLFGLGGIQYF. DNA of the CDR3: TGTGCTAGTGGTTTGTTTGGTCTCGGGGGGATTCAGTACTTC.

The J gene is TRBJ1-1, the V gene TRBV7-3, with TRBD1 as a possible D gene (5 bases). Trimming pared 0 bases from V and 1 base from J, leaving 9 bases between. From germline, CDR1 is SGHTA and CDR2 FQGTGA. This CDR3 comprises 15 residues. In nucleotides, the CDR3 is TGTGCCAGCAGCTTAACGCGGAGGGGGAACACTGAAGCTTTCTTT. The encoded protein is CASSLTRRGNTEAFF.

As concerns this clone: Other DNA sequences from this sample encode an identical CDR3 as well. V usage is TRBV11-2 and J usage is TRBJ2-3; D gene uncertain. The CDR3 loop spans 12 amino acids. Germline V gene lookup returns CDR1 SGHAT and CDR2 FQNNGV. V was trimmed by 4 bases and J by 3 bases, leaving 5 bases between them. CDR3 sequence: CASSSSTDTQYF. In DNA form, the CDR3 reads TGTGCCAGCAGCTCCAGTACAGATACGCAGTATTTT.

V is TRBV2 and J is TRBJ1-2, with D possibly being TRBD1 (5 bases). V was trimmed by 7 bases and J by 1 base, leaving 10 bases between them. This CDR3 spans 13 amino acids. The V gene's germline CDR1 is SNHLY and CDR2 FYNNEI. CDR3 sequence: CASIPGNNYGYTF. CDR3 bases: TGTGCCAGCATCCCAGGGAATAACTATGGCTACACCTTC.

This chain connects TRBV10-3 to TRBJ2-3, with 7 bases aligning to TRBD1. This CDR3 spans 15 amino acids. CDR1 is ENHRY, CDR2 SYGVKD, per germline. V shed 7 bases, J shed 6 bases, and the junction held 13 bases outside the gene matches. As DNA, the CDR3 is TGTGCCATCATGGAAGGGGGCGGTCGGGCCGATACGCAGTATTTT. Encoded protein: CAIMEGGGRADTQYF.

The chain couples TRBV5-1 to TRBJ1-1; possibly TRBD1 for D (5 bases). This CDR3 has 14 amino acids. CDR1 is SGHRS and CDR2 is YFSETQ in the germline V gene. V was shortened by 0 bases and J by 3 bases, with 9 bases between the two germline ends. CDR3 sequence: CASSLVQGDTEAFF. The DNA of the CDR3 is TGCGCCAGCAGCTTGGTGCAGGGCGACACTGAAGCTTTCTTT.

The chain combines TRBV6-5 with TRBJ2-5; a weak D match, TRBD2 (5 bases). This CDR3 region has 13 residues. Germline values: CDR1 MNHEY, CDR2 SVGAGI. Trimming left V 0 bases short and J 5 bases short, with 7 bases between. CDR3: CASSYSPGETQYF. The CDR3, as DNA: TGTGCCAGCAGTTACTCGCCGGGGGAGACCCAGTACTTC.